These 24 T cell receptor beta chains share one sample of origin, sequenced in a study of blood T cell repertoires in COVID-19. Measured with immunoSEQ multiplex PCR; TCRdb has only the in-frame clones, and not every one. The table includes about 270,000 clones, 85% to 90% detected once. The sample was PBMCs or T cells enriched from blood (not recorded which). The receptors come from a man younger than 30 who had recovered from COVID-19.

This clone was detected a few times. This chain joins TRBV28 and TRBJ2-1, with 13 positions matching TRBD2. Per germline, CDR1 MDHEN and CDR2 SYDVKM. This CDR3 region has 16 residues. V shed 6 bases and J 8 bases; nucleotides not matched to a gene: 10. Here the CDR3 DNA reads TGTGCCAGCAGCCCCTGGACTAGCGGGAGCTATGATGAGCAGTTCTTC. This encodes CASSPWTSGSYDEQFF.

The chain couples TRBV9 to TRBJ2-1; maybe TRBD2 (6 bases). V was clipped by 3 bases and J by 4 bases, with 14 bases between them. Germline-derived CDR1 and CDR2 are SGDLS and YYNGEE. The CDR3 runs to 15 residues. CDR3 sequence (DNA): TGTGCCAGCAGCGAGTGGGGAGGAGGGTACAATGAGCAGTTCTTC. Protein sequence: CASSEWGGGYNEQFF.

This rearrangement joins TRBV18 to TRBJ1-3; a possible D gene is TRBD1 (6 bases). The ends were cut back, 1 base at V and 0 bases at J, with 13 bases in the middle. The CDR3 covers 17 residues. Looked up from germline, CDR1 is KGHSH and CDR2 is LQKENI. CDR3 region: CASSPRIATGSGNTIYF. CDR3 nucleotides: TGTGCCAGCTCACCACGTATTGCGACAGGCTCTGGAAACACCATATATTTT.

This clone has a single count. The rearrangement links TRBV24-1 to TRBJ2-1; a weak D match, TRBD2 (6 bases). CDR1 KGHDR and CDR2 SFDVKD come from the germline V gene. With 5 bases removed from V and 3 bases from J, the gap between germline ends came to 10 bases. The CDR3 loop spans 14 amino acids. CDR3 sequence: CATSGRDGYNEQFF. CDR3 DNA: TGTGCCACCAGTGGGAGGGACGGCTACAATGAGCAGTTCTTC.

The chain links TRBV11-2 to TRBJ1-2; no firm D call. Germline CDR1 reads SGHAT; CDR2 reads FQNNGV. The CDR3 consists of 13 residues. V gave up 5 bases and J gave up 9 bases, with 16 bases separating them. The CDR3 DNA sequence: TGTGCCAGCAGCCACAGCCGCAGGCAGAGCTACACCTTC. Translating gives CASSHSRRQSYTF.

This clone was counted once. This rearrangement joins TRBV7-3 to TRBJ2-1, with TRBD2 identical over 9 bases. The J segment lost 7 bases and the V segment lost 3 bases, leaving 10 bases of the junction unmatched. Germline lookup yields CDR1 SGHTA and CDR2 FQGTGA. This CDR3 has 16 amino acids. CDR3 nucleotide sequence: TGTGCCAGCAGCTTTTCTGTAGCGGGAGAGGCAAATGAGCAGTTCTTC. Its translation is CASSFSVAGEANEQFF.

CDR3 protein: CASSQDANEQFF. CDR3 in DNA: TGCGCCAGCAGCCAAGATGCGAATGAGCAGTTCTTC. This chain connects TRBV4-1 to TRBJ2-1; D is unresolved. Germline-derived CDR1 and CDR2 are MGHRA and YSYEKL. The length of the CDR3 is 12 residues. V gave up 0 bases and J gave up 7 bases, with 4 bases separating them.

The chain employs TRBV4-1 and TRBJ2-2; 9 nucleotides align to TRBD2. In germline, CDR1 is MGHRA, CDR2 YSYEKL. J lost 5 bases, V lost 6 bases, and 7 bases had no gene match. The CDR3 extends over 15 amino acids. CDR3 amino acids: CASRDSGRKTGELFF. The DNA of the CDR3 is TGCGCCAGCAGAGACAGCGGGAGGAAAACCGGGGAGCTGTTTTTT.

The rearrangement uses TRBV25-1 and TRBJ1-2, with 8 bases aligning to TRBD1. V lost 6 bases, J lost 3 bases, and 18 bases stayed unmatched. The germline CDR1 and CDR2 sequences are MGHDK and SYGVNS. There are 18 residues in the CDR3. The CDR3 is CASSPLIQRTGIDYGYTF. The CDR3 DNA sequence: TGTGCCAGCAGCCCGTTGATCCAAAGGACAGGGATCGACTATGGCTACACCTTC.

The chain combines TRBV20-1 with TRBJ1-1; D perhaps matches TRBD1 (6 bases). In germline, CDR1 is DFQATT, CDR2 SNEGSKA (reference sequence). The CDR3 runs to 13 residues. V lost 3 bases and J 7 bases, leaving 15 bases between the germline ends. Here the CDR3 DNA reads TGCAGTGCTAGTGGGGTCACAGGGATTGAAGCTTTCTTT. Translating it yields CSASGVTGIEAFF.

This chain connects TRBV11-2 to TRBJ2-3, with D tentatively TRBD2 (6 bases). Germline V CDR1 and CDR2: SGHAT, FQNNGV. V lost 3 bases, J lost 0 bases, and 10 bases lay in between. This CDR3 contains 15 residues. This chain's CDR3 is CASSLSGPSTDTQYF. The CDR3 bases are TGTGCCAGCAGCTTGAGCGGGCCGAGCACAGATACGCAGTATTTT. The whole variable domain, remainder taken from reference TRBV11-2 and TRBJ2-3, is EAGVAQSPRYKIIEKRQSVAFWCNPISGHATLYWYQQILGQGPKLLIQFQNNGVVDDSQLPKDRFSAERLKGVDSTLKIQPAKLEDSAVYLCASSLSGPSTDTQYFGPGTRLTVL.

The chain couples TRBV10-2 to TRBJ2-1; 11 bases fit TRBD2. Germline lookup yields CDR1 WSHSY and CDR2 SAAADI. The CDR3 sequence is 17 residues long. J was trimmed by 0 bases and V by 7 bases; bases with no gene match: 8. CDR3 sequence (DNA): TGCGCCAGCACCCCTTCTAGCGGGAGGCGCTCCTACAATGAGCAGTTCTTC. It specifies CASTPSSGRRSYNEQFF.

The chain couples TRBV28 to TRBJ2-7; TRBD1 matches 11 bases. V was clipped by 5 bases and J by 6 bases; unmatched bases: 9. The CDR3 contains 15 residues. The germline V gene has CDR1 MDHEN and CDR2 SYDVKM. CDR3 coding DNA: TGTGCCAGCAGTCCGGGACAGGGGGTTTTGGGCGAGCAGTACTTC. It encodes CASSPGQGVLGEQYF.

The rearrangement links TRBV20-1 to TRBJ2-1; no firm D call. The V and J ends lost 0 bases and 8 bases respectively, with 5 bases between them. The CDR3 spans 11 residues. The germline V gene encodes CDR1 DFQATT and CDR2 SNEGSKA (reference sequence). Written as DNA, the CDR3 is TGCAGTGCTAGAGATCTCTATGAGCAGTTCTTC. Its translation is CSARDLYEQFF.

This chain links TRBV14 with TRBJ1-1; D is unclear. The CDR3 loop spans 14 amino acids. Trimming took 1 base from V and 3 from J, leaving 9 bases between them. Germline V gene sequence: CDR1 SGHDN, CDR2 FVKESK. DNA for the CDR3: TGTGCCAGCAGCCAAGTATTCGGTTACACTGAAGCTTTCTTT. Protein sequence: CASSQVFGYTEAFF.

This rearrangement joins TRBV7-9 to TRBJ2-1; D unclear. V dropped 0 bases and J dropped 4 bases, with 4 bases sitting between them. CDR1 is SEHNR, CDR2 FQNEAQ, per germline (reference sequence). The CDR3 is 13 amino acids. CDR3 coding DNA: TGTGCCAGCAGCTTAGCTCAGTACAATGAGCAGTTCTTC. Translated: CASSLAQYNEQFF. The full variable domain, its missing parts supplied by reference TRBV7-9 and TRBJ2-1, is DTGVSQNPRHKITKRGQNVTFRCDPISEHNRLYWYRQTLGQGPEFLTYFQNEAQLEKSRLLSDRFSAERPKGSFSTLEIQRTEQGDSAMYLCASSLAQYNEQFFGPGTRLTVL.

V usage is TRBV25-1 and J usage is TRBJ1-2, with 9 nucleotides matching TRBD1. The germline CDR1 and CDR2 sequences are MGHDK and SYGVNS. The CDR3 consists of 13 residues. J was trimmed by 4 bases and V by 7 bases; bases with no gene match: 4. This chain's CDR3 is CASTSTGGYGYTF. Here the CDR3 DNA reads TGTGCCAGCACGTCGACAGGGGGCTATGGCTACACCTTC.

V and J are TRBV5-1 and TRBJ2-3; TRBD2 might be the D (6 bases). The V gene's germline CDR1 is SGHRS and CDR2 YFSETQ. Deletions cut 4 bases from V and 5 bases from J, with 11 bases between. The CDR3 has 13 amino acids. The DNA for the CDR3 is TGCGCCAGCAGCGGGGGGATGATAGATACGCAGTATTTT. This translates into CASSGGMIDTQYF.

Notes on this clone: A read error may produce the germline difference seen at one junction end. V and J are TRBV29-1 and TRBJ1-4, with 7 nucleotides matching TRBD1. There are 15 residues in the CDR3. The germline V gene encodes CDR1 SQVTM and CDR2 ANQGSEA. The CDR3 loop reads CSVEDTIGTDGKLFF. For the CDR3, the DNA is TGCAGCGTCGAAGACACCATCGGGACAGACGGAAAACTGTTTTTT.

The CDR3 DNA is TGTGCCAGCAGCGTAGGACTAGCGGGAGGAAACAATGAGCAGTTCTTC. Its protein is CASSVGLAGGNNEQFF. The J gene is TRBJ2-1, the V gene TRBV11-1; 14 positions match TRBD2. The CDR3 contains 16 residues. Germline V gives CDR1 SGHAT, CDR2 FQDESV (reference sequence). V was pared by 5 bases and J by 5 bases, with 5 bases of the junction left unmatched. Variable domain in full (rest from reference TRBV11-1 and TRBJ2-1): EAEVAQSPRYKITEKSQAVAFWCDPISGHATLYWYRQILGQGPELLVQFQDESVVDDSQLPKDRFSAERLKGVDSTLKIQPAELGDSAMYLCASSVGLAGGNNEQFFGPGTRLTVL.

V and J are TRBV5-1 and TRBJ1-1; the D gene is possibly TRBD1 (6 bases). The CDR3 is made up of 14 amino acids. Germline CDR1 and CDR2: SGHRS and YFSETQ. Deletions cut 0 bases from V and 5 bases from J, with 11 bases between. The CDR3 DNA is TGCGCCAGCAGCTTGGAGGGGGATCGGACTGAAGCTTTCTTT. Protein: CASSLEGDRTEAFF. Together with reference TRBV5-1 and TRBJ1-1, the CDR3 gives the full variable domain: KAGVTQTPRYLIKTRGQQVTLSCSPISGHRSVSWYQQTPGQGLQFLFEYFSETQRNKGNFPGRFSGRQFSNSRSEMNVSTLELGDSALYLCASSLEGDRTEAFFGQGTRLTVV.

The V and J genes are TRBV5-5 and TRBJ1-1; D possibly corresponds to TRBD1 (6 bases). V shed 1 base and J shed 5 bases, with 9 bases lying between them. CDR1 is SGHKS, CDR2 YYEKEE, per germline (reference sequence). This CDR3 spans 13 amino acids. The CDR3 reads CASSLTGKTEAFF. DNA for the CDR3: TGTGCCAGCAGCTTGACAGGGAAAACTGAAGCTTTCTTT.

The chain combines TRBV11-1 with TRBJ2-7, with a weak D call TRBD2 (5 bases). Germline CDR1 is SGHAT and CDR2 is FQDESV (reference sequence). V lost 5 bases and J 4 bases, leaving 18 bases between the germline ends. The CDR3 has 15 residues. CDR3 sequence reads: CASSPGRLPSYEQYF. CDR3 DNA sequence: TGTGCCAGCAGCCCAGGCCGACTACCCTCTTACGAGCAGTACTTC.

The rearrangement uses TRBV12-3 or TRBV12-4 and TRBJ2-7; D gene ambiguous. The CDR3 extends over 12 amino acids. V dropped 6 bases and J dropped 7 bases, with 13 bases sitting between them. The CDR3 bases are TGTGCCAGCAGCAAACGACGGCGGGAGCAGTACTTC. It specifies CASSKRRREQYF.